The 6 T cell receptor beta chains presented below share a single source sample, sequenced in a study of blood T cells in healthy people across ages. A second PCR of 7 to 11 cycles used a sample-barcoded 5' primer and a J-beta primer mix. TCRdb independently ran MiXCR on the 5' RACE reads; one entry per CDR3 protein. Of 1.5 million to 2 million distinct CDR3 sequences listed, 30% to 35% are singletons. What was sequenced was blood. These receptors were obtained from a woman aged 25 to 45 in good health.

V gene TRBV20-1 combines with J gene TRBJ1-1; D gene ambiguous. V was pared by 5 bases and J by 5 bases, with 12 bases between. The CDR3 covers 12 residues. Germline V gives CDR1 DFQATT, CDR2 SNEGSKA (reference sequence). Here the CDR3 reads CSAGVKETEAFF. As DNA, the CDR3 is TGCAGTGCTGGAGTAAAGGAAACTGAAGCTTTCTTT.

This clonotype was counted a few times. This sequence joins TRBV7-2 and TRBJ2-6; 9 bases line up with TRBD1. The V gene end was trimmed by 5 bases and the J gene end by 4 bases; junction bases not matched to a gene: 18. Per the germline V gene, CDR1 is SGHTA and CDR2 is FQGNSA. There are 20 residues in the CDR3. CDR3 in DNA: TGTGCCAGCAGCCCCAGAAGTCGACAGGGGGTAAATTCAGGGGCCAACGTCCTGACTTTC. It encodes CASSPRSRQGVNSGANVLTF.

This chain links TRBV2 with TRBJ2-4; D might be TRBD1 (6 bases). The length of the CDR3 is 18 residues. CDR1 and CDR2 (germline): SNHLY, FYNNEI. Trimming shortened V by 7 bases and J by 1 base, and 23 bases separated the two germline ends. CDR3 loop: CASNPGQGYLVAKNIQYF. The CDR3 bases are TGTGCCAGCAATCCGGGACAAGGTTATTTGGTGGCCAAAAACATTCAGTACTTC.

Notes on this clonotype: The junction departs from germline at one end; a sequencing error may be responsible. V usage is TRBV29-1 and J usage is TRBJ2-3; TRBD1 aligns across 11 bases. CDR1 is SQVTM, CDR2 ANQGSEA, per germline. This CDR3 comprises 14 residues. CDR3 sequence (DNA): TGCAGCGCTCCGGGACAGGGGGTTCCAGATGCGCAGTATTTT. This encodes CSAPGQGVPDAQYF.

The J gene is TRBJ2-5, the V gene TRBV5-1; TRBD2 aligns across 7 bases. This CDR3 region has 16 residues. Germline lookup yields CDR1 SGHRS and CDR2 YFSETQ. J gave up 4 bases and V 4 bases, and 13 bases lay outside the gene matches. The CDR3 coding sequence is TGCGCCAGCAGCCTTCGGACCGTAGCGGGTCTAGAGACCCAGTACTTC. Amino acids: CASSLRTVAGLETQYF.

Comments on this clonotype: Its ends do not fully match the called genes, so a read error is possible. The J gene is TRBJ2-5, the V gene TRBV12-3 or TRBV12-4, with 7 bases matching TRBD2. The CDR3 is 12 amino acids. This CDR3 is CASSNRGEIQYF. The CDR3 coding sequence is TGTGCCAGCAGCAATCGGGGGGAGATCCAGTACTTC.